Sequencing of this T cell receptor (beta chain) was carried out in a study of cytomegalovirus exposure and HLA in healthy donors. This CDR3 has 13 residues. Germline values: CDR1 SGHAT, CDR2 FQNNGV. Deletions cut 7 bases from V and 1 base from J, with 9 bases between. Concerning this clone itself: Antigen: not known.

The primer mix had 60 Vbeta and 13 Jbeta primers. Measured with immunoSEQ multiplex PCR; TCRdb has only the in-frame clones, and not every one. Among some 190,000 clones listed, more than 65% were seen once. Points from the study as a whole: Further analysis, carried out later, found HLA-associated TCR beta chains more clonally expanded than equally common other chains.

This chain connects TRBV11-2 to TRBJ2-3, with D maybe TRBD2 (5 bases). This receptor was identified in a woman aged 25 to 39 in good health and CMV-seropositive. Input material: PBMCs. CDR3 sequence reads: CASTPGGTDTQYF. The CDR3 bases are TGTGCCAGCACCCCCGGGGGCACAGATACGCAGTATTTT.